The present T cell receptor beta chain was sequenced within a study of cytomegalovirus exposure and HLA in healthy donors. Researchers ran the PCR with 60 Vbeta and 13 Jbeta primers. Sequencing was performed with immunoSEQ multiplex PCR; in TCRdb, only in-frame clones are kept and a portion is missing. The sample holds approximately 140,000 clones, just over 70% seen once. V was trimmed by 5 bases and J by 3 bases, leaving 9 bases between them. CDR3 length: 12 amino acids. Germline V lookup: CDR1 SGHRS, CDR2 YFSETQ. Source material: PBMCs. The source is a woman aged 55-75 years in good health and CMV-seropositive. The rearrangement links TRBV5-1 to TRBJ2-7; the D gene is possibly TRBD1 (6 bases). The CDR3: CASRLTGYEQYF. For the CDR3, the DNA is TGCGCCAGCAGGCTGACAGGCTACGAGCAGTACTTC.